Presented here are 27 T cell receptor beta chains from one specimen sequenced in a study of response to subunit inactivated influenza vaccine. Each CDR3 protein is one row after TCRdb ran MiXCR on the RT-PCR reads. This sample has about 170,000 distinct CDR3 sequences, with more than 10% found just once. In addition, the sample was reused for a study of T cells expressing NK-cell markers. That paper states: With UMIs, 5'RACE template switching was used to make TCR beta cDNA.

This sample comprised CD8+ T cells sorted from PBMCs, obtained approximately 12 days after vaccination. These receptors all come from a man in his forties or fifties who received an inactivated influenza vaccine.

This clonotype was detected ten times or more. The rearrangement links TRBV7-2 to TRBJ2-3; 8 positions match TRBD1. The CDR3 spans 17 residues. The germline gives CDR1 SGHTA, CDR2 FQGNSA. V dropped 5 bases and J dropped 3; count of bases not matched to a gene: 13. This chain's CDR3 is CASSRIDRGLTTDTQYF. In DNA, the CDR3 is TGTGCCAGCAGCCGGATTGACAGGGGACTCACTACAGATACGCAGTATTTT.

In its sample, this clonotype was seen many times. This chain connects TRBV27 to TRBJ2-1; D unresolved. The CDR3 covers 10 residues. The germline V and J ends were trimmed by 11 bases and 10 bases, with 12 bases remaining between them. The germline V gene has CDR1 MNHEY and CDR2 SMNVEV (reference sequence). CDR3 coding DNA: TGTGCCGCCGGGCCGCGGGAGCAGTTCTTC. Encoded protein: CAAGPREQFF.

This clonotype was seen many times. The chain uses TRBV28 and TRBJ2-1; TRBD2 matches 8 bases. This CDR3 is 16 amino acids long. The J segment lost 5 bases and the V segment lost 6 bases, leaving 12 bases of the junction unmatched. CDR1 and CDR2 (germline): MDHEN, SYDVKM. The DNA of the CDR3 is TGTGCCAGCAGACCTCAGACTAGCGCGTATGACAATGAGCAGTTCTTC. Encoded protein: CASRPQTSAYDNEQFF.

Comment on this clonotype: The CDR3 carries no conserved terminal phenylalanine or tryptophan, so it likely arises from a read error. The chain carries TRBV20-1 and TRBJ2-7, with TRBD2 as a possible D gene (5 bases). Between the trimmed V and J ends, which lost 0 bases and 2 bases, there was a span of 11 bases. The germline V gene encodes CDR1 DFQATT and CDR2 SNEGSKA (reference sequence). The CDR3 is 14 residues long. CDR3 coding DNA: TGCAGTGCTAGAGATCTCCGGGGAGCCTACGAGCAGTACCTC. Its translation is CSARDLRGAYEQYL.

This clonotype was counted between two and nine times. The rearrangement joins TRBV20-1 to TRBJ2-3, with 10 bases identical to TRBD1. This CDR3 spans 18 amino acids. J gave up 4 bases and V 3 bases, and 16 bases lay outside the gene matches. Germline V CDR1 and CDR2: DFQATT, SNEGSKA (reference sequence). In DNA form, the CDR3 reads TGCAGTGCTAGCCAGACAGGGGGCGCGGTTTTTCTCCCAGATACGCAGTATTTT. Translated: CSASQTGGAVFLPDTQYF.

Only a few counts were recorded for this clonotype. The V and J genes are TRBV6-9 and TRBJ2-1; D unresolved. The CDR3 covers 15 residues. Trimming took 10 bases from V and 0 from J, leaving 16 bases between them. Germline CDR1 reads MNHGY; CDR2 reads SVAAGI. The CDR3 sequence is CATQAGYSSYNEQFF. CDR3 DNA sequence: TGTGCCACCCAAGCTGGATACAGCTCCTACAATGAGCAGTTCTTC.

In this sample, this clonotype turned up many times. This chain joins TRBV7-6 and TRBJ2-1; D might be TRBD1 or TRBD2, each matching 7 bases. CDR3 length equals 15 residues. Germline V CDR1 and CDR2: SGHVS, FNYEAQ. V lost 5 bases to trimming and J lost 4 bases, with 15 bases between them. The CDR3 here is CASSKGASGYNEQFF. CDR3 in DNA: TGTGCCAGCAGCAAGGGGGCTAGCGGATACAATGAGCAGTTCTTC.

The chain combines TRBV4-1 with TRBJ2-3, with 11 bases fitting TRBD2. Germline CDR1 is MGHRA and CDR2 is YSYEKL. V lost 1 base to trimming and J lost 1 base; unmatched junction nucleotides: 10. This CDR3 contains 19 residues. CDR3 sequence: CASSQVPLAGGYRTDTQYF. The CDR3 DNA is TGCGCCAGCAGCCAAGTTCCGCTAGCGGGGGGATACCGCACAGATACGCAGTATTTT.

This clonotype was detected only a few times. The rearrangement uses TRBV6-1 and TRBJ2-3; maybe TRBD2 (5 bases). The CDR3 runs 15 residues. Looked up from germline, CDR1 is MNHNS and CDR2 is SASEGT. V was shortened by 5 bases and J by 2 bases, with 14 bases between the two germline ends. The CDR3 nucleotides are TGTGCCAGCAGTCAGAACGGACTCCTCACAGATACGCAGTATTTT. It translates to CASSQNGLLTDTQYF.

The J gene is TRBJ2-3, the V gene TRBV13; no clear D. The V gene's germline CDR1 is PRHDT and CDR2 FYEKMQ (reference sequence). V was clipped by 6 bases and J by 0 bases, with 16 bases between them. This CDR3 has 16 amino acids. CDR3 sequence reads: CASSPMVGTSTDTQYF. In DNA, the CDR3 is TGTGCCAGCAGTCCTATGGTTGGCACAAGCACAGATACGCAGTATTTT.

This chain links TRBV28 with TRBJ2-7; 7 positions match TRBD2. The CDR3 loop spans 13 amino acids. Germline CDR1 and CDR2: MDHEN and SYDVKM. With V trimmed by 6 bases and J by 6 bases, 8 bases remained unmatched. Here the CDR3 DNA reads TGTGCCAGCAGCGTCCCTAGCGGATCCGAGCAGTACTTC. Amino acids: CASSVPSGSEQYF.

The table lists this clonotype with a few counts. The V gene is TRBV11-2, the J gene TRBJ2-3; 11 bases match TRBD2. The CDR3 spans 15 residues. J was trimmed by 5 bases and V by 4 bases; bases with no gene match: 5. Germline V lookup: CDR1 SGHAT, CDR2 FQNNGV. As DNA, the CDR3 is TGTGCCAGCAGCTCGACTAGCGGGGAGGAAGATACGCAGTATTTT. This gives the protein CASSSTSGEEDTQYF. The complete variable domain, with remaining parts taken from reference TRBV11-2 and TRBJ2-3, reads EAGVAQSPRYKIIEKRQSVAFWCNPISGHATLYWYQQILGQGPKLLIQFQNNGVVDDSQLPKDRFSAERLKGVDSTLKIQPAKLEDSAVYLCASSSTSGEEDTQYFGPGTRLTVL.

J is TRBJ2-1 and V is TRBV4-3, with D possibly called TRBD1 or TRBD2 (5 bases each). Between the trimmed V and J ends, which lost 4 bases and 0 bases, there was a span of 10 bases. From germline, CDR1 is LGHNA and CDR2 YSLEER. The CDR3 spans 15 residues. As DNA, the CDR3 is TGCGCCAGCAGCCCCCGGGGCGTCTCCTACAATGAGCAGTTCTTC. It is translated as CASSPRGVSYNEQFF.

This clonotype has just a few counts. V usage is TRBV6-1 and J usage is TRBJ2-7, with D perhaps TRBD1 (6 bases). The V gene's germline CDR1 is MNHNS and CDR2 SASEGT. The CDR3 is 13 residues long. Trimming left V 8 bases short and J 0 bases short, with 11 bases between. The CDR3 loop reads CASGHRASYEQYF. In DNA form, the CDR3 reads TGTGCCAGCGGCCACAGGGCCTCCTACGAGCAGTACTTC.

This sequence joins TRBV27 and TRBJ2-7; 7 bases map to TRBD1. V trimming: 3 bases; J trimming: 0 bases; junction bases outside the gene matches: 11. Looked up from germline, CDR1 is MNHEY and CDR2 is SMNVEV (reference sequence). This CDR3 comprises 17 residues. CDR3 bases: TGTGCCAGCAGTTTCGCAGGGGGTATACATTCCTCCTACGAGCAGTACTTC. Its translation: CASSFAGGIHSSYEQYF.

Written as DNA, the CDR3 is TGCAGCTACGTCGGGGTTCGCGGGAATGAGCAGTTCTTC. Translating it yields CSYVGVRGNEQFF. The J gene is TRBJ2-1, the V gene TRBV29-1; possibly TRBD2 for D (5 bases). The CDR3 contains 13 residues. Per germline, CDR1 SQVTM and CDR2 ANQGSEA. The germline V and J ends were trimmed by 8 bases and 7 bases, with 18 bases remaining between them.

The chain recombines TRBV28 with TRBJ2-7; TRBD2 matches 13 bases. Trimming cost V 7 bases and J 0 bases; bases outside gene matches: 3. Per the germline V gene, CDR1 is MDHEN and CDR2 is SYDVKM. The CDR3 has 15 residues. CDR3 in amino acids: CASTRLAGGSYEQYF. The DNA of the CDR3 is TGTGCCAGCACCAGACTAGCGGGGGGCTCCTACGAGCAGTACTTC.

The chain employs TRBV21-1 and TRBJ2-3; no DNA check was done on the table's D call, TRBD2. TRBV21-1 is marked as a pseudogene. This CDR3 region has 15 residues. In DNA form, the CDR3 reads TGTGCCAGCAGCAAAGCGCTGCTCGGGAGAGATACGCAGTATTTT. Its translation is CASSKALLGRDTQYF.

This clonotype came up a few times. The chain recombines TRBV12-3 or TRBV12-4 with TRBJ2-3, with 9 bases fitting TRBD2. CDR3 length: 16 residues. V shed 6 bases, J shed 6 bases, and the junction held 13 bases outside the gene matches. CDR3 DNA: TGTGCCAGCAGCTTTCTAGCGGGACAAGGGGCTGATACGCAGTATTTT. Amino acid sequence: CASSFLAGQGADTQYF.

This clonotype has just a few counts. The CDR3 sequence: CSALDRASTDTQYF. In nucleotides, the CDR3 is TGCAGTGCTCTAGACAGAGCTAGCACAGATACGCAGTATTTT. The gene calls are TRBV20-1 and TRBJ2-3, with D possibly TRBD1 on 5 matching bases. The germline V and J ends were trimmed by 5 bases and 0 bases, with 12 bases remaining between them. Germline CDR1 reads DFQATT; CDR2 reads SNEGSKA (reference sequence). The CDR3 loop spans 14 amino acids.

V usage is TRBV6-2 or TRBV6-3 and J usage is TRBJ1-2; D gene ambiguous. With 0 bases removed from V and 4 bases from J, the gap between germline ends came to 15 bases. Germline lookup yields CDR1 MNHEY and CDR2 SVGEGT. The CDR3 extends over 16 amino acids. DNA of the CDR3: TGTGCCAGCAGTTACTCGAAGGCCGGGCAGCGCTATGGCTACACCTTC. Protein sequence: CASSYSKAGQRYGYTF.

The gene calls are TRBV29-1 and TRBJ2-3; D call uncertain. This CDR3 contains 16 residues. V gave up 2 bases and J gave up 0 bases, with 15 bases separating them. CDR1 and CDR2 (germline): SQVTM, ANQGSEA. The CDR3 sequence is CSVEWLAHASTDTQYF. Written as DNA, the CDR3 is TGCAGCGTTGAATGGCTCGCGCATGCTAGCACAGATACGCAGTATTTT.

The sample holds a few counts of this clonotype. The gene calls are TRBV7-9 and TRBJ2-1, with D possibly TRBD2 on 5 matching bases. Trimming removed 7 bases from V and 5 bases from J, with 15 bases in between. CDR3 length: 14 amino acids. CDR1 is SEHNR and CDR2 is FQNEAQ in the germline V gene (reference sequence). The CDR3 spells CASTAYRRDNEQFF. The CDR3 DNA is TGTGCCAGCACCGCTTACCGGCGGGACAATGAGCAGTTCTTC. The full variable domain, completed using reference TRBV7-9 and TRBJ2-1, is DTGVSQNPRHKITKRGQNVTFRCDPISEHNRLYWYRQTLGQGPEFLTYFQNEAQLEKSRLLSDRFSAERPKGSFSTLEIQRTEQGDSAMYLCASTAYRRDNEQFFGPGTRLTVL.

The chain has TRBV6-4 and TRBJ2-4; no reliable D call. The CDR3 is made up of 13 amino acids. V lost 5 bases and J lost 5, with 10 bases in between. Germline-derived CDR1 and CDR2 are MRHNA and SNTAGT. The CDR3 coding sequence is TGTGCCAGCAGTCGAGGCAGAGAAAACATTCAGTACTTC. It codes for CASSRGRENIQYF.

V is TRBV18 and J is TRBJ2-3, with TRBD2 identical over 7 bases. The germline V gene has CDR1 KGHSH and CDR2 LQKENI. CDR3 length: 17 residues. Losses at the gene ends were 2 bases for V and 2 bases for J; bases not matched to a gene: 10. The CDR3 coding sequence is TGTGCCAGCTCACCATCACATCTAGCGGCCCCCACAGATACGCAGTATTTT. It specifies CASSPSHLAAPTDTQYF.

CDR3 loop: CSAKDSLSEQYF. The CDR3 bases are TGCAGCGCAAAGGACAGCCTCAGCGAGCAGTACTTC. This chain links TRBV29-1 with TRBJ2-7; possibly TRBD1 for D (6 bases). Trimming left V 7 bases short and J 6 bases short, with 16 bases between. The CDR3 is 12 amino acids. Germline V gene lookup returns CDR1 SQVTM and CDR2 ANQGSEA.

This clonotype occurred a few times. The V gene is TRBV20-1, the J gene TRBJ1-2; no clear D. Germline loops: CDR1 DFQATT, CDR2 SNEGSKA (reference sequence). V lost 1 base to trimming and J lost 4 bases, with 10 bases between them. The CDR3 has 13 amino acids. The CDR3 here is CSARARLIYGYTF. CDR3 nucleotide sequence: TGCAGTGCTAGAGCCCGTCTCATCTATGGCTACACCTTC.